These T cell receptor beta chains were read from a single sample in a study of read filtering for tumor transcriptome and immune sequencing. TCRdb analysed the reads with MiXCR anew, one entry per CDR3 protein. In the table there are 35,000 to 40,000 distinct CDR3 sequences, roughly 15% of which are singletons. The specimen sequenced was a population of CD138-negative cells sorted from bone marrow. Every receptor here comes from a donor older than 35 with multiple myeloma. Both conserved end residues are part of each CDR3. D genes are given only for firm matches. Clone size is shown for a subset of rows, as once, few, many or a class of expanded clone.

v_gene	j_gene	len	abundance	d_gene	CDR3aa	CDR3nt
TRBV20-1	TRBJ2-3	13	-	-	CSAGFLQANTQYF	TGCAGTGCTGGTTTTCTCCAGGCAAATACGCAGTATTTT
TRBV7-9	TRBJ2-7	14	medium-sized	-	CASSPPNGKGEQYF	TGTGCCAGCAGCCCTCCGAATGGGAAGGGCGAGCAGTACTTC
TRBV20-1	TRBJ2-7	15	many	-	CSARDPRGSSYEQYF	TGCAGTGCTAGAGATCCCCGGGGGTCTTCCTACGAGCAGTACTTC
TRBV7-2	TRBJ2-5	16	many	-	CASSLLGGAYQETQYF	TGTGCCAGCAGCTTGCTTGGGGGGGCGTACCAAGAGACCCAGTACTTC
TRBV14	TRBJ1-1	13	few	-	CASSRYRDTEAFF	TGTGCCAGCAGCCGCTACAGGGACACTGAAGCTTTCTTT
TRBV5-1	TRBJ2-4	17	many	-	CASSLGVDTPSQNIQYF	TGCGCCAGCAGCTTGGGGGTGGACACCCCCTCCCAAAACATTCAGTACTTC
TRBV12-3/TRBV12-4	TRBJ2-3	14	many	-	CASSLQDLADTQYF	TGTGCCAGCAGTCTCCAGGACCTCGCAGATACGCAGTATTTT
TRBV6-6	TRBJ2-1	12	-	-	CASSYLGGEQSF	TGTGCCAGCAGTTACCTGGGAGGTGAGCAGTCCTTT
TRBV29-1	TRBJ2-5	13	many	-	CSVRDSSQETQYF	TGCAGCGTCCGAGACAGTTCCCAAGAGACCCAGTACTTC
TRBV3-1	TRBJ1-3	15	-	-	CASSRKGSTGNTIYF	TGTGCCAGCAGCCGGAAAGGGTCAACTGGAAACACCATATATTTT
TRBV12-5	TRBJ2-1	15	many	TRBD2	CASGLLGGEVIEQFF	TGTGCTAGTGGTTTGTTGGGGGGGGAGGTGATTGAGCAGTTCTTC
TRBV13	TRBJ2-7	15	many	TRBD2	CASRVQGLAGAEQYF	TGTGCCAGCAGGGTTCAAGGACTAGCGGGGGCCGAGCAGTACTTC
TRBV27	TRBJ1-2	13	many	-	CASSSGFSGGYTF	TGTGCCAGCAGTTCAGGGTTTTCCGGAGGCTACACCTTC
TRBV7-3	TRBJ2-7	13	many	-	CASSSYRGYEQYF	TGTGCCAGCAGCTCATATCGGGGGTACGAGCAGTACTTC
TRBV28	TRBJ1-1	13	many	-	CASSLLTNTEAFF	TGTGCCAGCAGTTTATTGACGAACACTGAAGCTTTCTTT
TRBV7-2	TRBJ2-7	14	many	-	CASSLGQGGYEQYF	TGTGCCAGCAGCTTAGGTCAGGGGGGTTACGAGCAGTACTTC